These T cell receptor beta chains were read from a single sample in a study of human T cells and chemical hapten exposure. TCRdb fed the RACE reads into MiXCR, producing one record per CDR3 protein. The sample includes about 69,000 distinct CDR3 sequences, 9% to 12% seen only once; the top ten take around 7.3%. Sequences were derived from whole blood, sampled in connection with sensitization to the hapten diphenylcyclopropenone (DPC). The receptors were sampled from a woman aged 45-60 years with alopecia areata. Some clones in this sample may be carry-over from other donors' samples. The CDR3 runs from the conserved cysteine through the conserved F or W. A D gene is named only where the DNA matches it firmly. Not every row has a clone size; where given, it reads once, few, many or a size class.

d_call	v_call	cdr3_length	clone_size	j_call	cdr3_aa	cdr3_nt
.	TRBV10-2	17	many	TRBJ2-1	CASSEWQPTSSYNEQFF	TGCGCCAGCAGTGAGTGGCAGCCCACGAGCTCCTACAATGAGCAGTTCTTC
.	TRBV18	13	.	TRBJ1-1	CASSGTKNTEAFF	TGTGCCAGTTCCGGGACAAAGAACACTGAAGCTTTCTTT
.	TRBV20-1	13	.	TRBJ2-2	CSARESTTGELFF	TGCAGTGCTAGAGAATCGACCACCGGGGAGCTGTTTTTT
.	TRBV11-2	14	many	TRBJ1-5	CASSRRLSNQPQHF	TGTGCCAGCAGCCGCAGATTAAGCAATCAGCCCCAGCATTTT
.	TRBV6-5	13	many	TRBJ2-5	CASRREYQETQYF	TGTGCCAGCAGACGCGAGTACCAAGAGACCCAGTACTTC
TRBD1	TRBV19	14	many	TRBJ1-2	CASSAGQGRYGYTF	TGTGCCAGTAGTGCAGGACAGGGGCGGTATGGCTACACCTTC
.	TRBV29-1	15	.	TRBJ1-1	CSVALGDPRNTEAFF	TGCAGCGTCGCCCTGGGGGATCCTCGAAACACTGAAGCTTTCTTT
TRBD1	TRBV20-1	12	few	TRBJ2-5	CSAGGQVRTQYF	TGCAGTGCTGGCGGACAGGTCAGGACCCAGTACTTC
TRBD2	TRBV12-3/TRBV12-4	14	few	TRBJ2-3	CASDTPPGGDTQYF	TGTGCCAGTGACACCCCGCCGGGGGGAGATACGCAGTATTTT
TRBD2	TRBV7-4	15	many	TRBJ2-7	CASSLGLANTYEQYF	TGTGCCAGCAGCTTGGGACTAGCGAACACCTACGAGCAGTACTTC
TRBD2	TRBV20-1	14	.	TRBJ2-3	CSATKGRGGDTQYF	TGCAGTGCTACCAAGGGCCGGGGGGGAGATACGCAGTATTTT
.	TRBV5-8	15	many	TRBJ1-4	CASSLGRVTVGKLFF	TGTGCCAGCAGCCTCGGGAGGGTAACTGTTGGGAAACTGTTTTTT
TRBD1	TRBV14	17	many	TRBJ1-3	CASSQQPGQGSGNTIYF	TGTGCCAGCAGCCAACAACCGGGACAGGGGTCTGGAAACACCATATATTTT
TRBD1	TRBV5-1	12	.	TRBJ1-6	CASRQGSTPLHF	TGCGCCAGCCGACAGGGGAGTACACCCCTCCACTTT
.	TRBV20-1	12	.	TRBJ2-7	CSASGRVYEQYF	TGCAGTGCTAGCGGGAGAGTTTACGAGCAGTACTTC
.	TRBV27	14	.	TRBJ1-1	CASSFRGRLSEAFF	TGTGCCAGCAGTTTCAGGGGCCGCTTATCTGAAGCTTTCTTT
.	TRBV25-1	23	.	TRBJ1-1	CASPGIPPISQGPSGDGNTEAFF	TGTGCCAGCCCCGGAATTCCCCCGATATCTCAGGGCCCTAGCGGGGACGGGAACACTGAAGCTTTCTTT
.	TRBV20-1	10	many	TRBJ2-7	CSARPYEQYF	TGCAGTGCTAGACCGTATGAGCAGTACTTC
TRBD2	TRBV29-1	15	few	TRBJ2-2	CSARTSGRVAGELFF	TGCAGCGCCCGGACTAGCGGGAGAGTGGCCGGGGAGCTGTTTTTT
.	TRBV27	15	few	TRBJ2-2	CASSPIGTHTGELFF	TGTGCCAGCAGTCCTATTGGGACCCACACCGGGGAGCTGTTTTTT
TRBD2	TRBV20-1	13	many	TRBJ2-7	CSAPLAGGHEQYF	TGCAGTGCACCGTTGGCGGGAGGCCACGAGCAGTACTTC
.	TRBV6-5	16	.	TRBJ2-5	CASSYYREDLKRSQYF	TGTGCCAGCAGTTACTACCGGGAAGACCTAAAGAGGAGCCAGTACTTC
TRBD2	TRBV3-1	14	many	TRBJ2-5	CASSQLAGDETQYF	TGTGCCAGCAGCCAACTAGCGGGAGACGAGACCCAGTACTTC
.	TRBV2	14	many	TRBJ1-5	CASREGISNQPQHF	TGTGCCAGCAGAGAGGGGATTAGCAATCAGCCCCAGCATTTT
.	TRBV19	16	few	TRBJ2-1	CASSIPLGAGYNEQFF	TGTGCCAGTAGTATCCCCCTGGGTGCGGGTTACAATGAGCAGTTCTTC
.	TRBV6-2/TRBV6-3	16	few	TRBJ2-1	CASSYSLRENVNEQFF	TGTGCCAGCAGTTACTCGTTGAGGGAAAACGTAAATGAGCAGTTCTTC
TRBD2	TRBV6-6	16	many	TRBJ2-5	CASRPYISGSQETQYF	TGTGCCTCGCGGCCCTATATAAGCGGGAGTCAAGAGACCCAGTACTTC
.	TRBV2	12	.	TRBJ2-1	CASSDFSVGQFF	TGTGCCAGCAGTGACTTTAGCGTGGGCCAGTTCTTC
.	TRBV30	15	.	TRBJ1-1	CAWSVVEGRGTEAFF	TGCGCCTGGAGTGTAGTTGAGGGGAGGGGAACTGAAGCTTTCTTT